Described below is a single TCR beta chain sequence and its context. Only in-frame clones appear in the TCRdb table, and some are missing; sequencing was by immunoSEQ multiplex PCR. The sample holds over a million clones, around 95% seen once. This entry belongs to a study of shared clonotypes between healthy human individuals. Germline V lookup: CDR1 SGHTA, CDR2 FQGNSA. CDR3 size: 15 residues. The V and J ends lost 1 base and 4 bases respectively, with 11 bases between them. The TCR originated in a man aged 30 to 39 in good health. Specimen: naive CD4+ T cells sorted from blood. Described subset: CD45RA+ positively selected. The chain employs TRBV7-2 and TRBJ1-5; a weak D match, TRBD1 (5 bases). The CDR3 here is CASSLDGRDNQPQHF. The CDR3 DNA reads TGTGCCAGCAGCTTAGATGGCAGGGATAATCAGCCCCAGCATTTT.